This T cell receptor beta chain was found in a study of blood T cells in healthy people across ages. Study results and limitations: Researchers said unsorted PBMCs prevented a conclusive naive versus antigen-experienced comparison.

This clonotype was detected only a few times. Its target is unknown. For the second PCR, which ran for 7 to 11 cycles, a sample-barcoded 5' primer and a J-beta primer mix were used. In TCRdb, the 5' RACE reads were re-called with MiXCR into one record per CDR3 protein. Of under 1,100,000 distinct CDR3 sequences listed, 25% were seen once; the top ten hold around 0.7%. The V and J ends lost 1 base and 9 bases, in that order; junction bases with no gene match: 2. Germline CDR1 is SGHTA and CDR2 is FQGTGA. The CDR3 consists of 12 residues. This sample was also put to use in a study of T cells of mothers and their children.

The sequencing sample was made of blood. The receptor was isolated from a girl aged 2 to 10 in good health. This chain connects TRBV7-3 to TRBJ2-5; 7 positions agree with TRBD2. CDR3 residues: CASSLREGSQYF. In DNA, the CDR3 is TGTGCCAGCAGCTTAAGGGAGGGGTCCCAGTACTTC.